The subject of this entry is one T cell receptor (beta chain). This entry is derived from a study of blood T cell repertoires in COVID-19. Study-level background: Samples taken during acute and convalescent COVID-19 were collected in the United States, Italy and Spain. The analysed material was cDNA or gDNA that came from T cells, B-cell-depleted T cells, or PBMCs.

Per the original methods: Estimates of nucleated cell counts were drawn from the amplification of reference gene primers. Assay used: immunoSEQ multiplex PCR; TCRdb lists only in-frame clones, some missing. For V, J and clone size, that table is used; D and trimming come from the DNA. The repertoire includes about 190,000 clones, approximately 90% of them detected once, and less than 1.5% sits in the top ten. The CDR3 extends over 16 amino acids. V lost 8 bases to trimming and J lost 1 base; unmatched junction nucleotides: 13. Germline CDR1 is SQVTM and CDR2 is ANQGSEA. The sample was peripheral blood. This sequence joins TRBV29-1 and TRBJ1-1; TRBD1 matches 10 bases. The sequence derives from a man under 40 with acute or convalescent COVID-19. The CDR3 spells CSFGVGQGVRNTEAFF. CDR3 nucleotides: TGCAGCTTTGGGGTCGGACAGGGGGTCAGGAACACTGAAGCTTTCTTT.